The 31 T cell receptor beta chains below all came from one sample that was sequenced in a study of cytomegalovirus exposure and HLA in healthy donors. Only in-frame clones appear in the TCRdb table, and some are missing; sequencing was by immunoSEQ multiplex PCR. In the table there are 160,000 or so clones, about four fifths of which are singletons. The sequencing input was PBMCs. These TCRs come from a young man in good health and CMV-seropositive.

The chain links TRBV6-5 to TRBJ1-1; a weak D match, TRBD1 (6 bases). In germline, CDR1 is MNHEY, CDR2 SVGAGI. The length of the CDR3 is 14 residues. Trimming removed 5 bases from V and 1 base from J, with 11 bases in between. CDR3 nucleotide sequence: TGTGCCAGCAGTCCCGGGACACCGAACACTGAAGCTTTCTTT. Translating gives CASSPGTPNTEAFF.

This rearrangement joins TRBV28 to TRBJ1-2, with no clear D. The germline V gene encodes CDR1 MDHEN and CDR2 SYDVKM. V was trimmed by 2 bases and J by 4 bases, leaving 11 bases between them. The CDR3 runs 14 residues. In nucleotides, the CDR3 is TGTGCCAGCAGTTTACCCAGGAGGGCCTATGGCTACACCTTC. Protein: CASSLPRRAYGYTF.

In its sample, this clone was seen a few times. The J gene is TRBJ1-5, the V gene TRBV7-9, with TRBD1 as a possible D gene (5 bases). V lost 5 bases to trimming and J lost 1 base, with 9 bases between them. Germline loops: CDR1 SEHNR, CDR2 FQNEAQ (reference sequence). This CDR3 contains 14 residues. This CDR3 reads CASSRSGSNQPQHF. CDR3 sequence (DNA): TGTGCCAGCAGCCGATCAGGGAGCAATCAGCCCCAGCATTTT.

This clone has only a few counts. The CDR3 sequence is CASSIEGTGVGQYF. CDR3 in DNA: TGTGCCAGCAGCATAGAAGGGACAGGGGTGGGTCAGTACTTC. The J gene is TRBJ2-7, the V gene TRBV7-2; 10 nucleotides match TRBD1. V dropped 5 bases and J dropped 10; count of bases not matched to a gene: 11. Germline V lookup: CDR1 SGHTA, CDR2 FQGNSA. The CDR3 runs 14 residues.

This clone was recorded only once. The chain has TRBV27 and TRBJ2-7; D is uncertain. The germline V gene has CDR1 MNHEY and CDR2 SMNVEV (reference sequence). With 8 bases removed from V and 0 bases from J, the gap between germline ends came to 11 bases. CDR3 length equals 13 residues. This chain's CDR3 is CASSDLSSYEQYF. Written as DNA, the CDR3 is TGTGCCAGCTCAGATTTAAGCTCCTACGAGCAGTACTTC.

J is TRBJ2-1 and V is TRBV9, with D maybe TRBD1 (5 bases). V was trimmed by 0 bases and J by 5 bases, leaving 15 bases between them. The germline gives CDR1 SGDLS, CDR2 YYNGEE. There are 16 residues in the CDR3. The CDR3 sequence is CASSVGGFQGDNEQFF. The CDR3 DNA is TGTGCCAGCAGCGTAGGTGGCTTCCAAGGGGACAATGAGCAGTTCTTC.

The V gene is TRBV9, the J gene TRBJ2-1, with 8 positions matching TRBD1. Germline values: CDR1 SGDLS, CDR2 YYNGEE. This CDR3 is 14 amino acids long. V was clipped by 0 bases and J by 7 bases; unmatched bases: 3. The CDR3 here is CASSVVDRDNEQFF. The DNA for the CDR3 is TGTGCCAGCAGCGTAGTGGACAGGGATAATGAGCAGTTCTTC.

CDR3: CASRRDRAPGYTF. Written as DNA, the CDR3 is TGTGCCAGCAGGAGAGACAGGGCGCCTGGCTACACCTTC. V usage is TRBV28 and J usage is TRBJ1-2; 7 positions agree with TRBD1. CDR1 and CDR2 (germline): MDHEN, SYDVKM. The J segment lost 7 bases and the V segment lost 6 bases, leaving 8 bases of the junction unmatched. This CDR3 is built from 13 residues.

The CDR3 sequence is CAWSYRRTGGDTIYF. CDR3 DNA: TGTGCCTGGAGTTACCGGCGGACAGGGGGGGACACCATATATTTT. This chain joins TRBV30 and TRBJ1-3, with 10 bases matching TRBD1. Germline V gene sequence: CDR1 GTSNPN, CDR2 SVGIG (reference sequence). Trimming at V came to 2 bases and at J to 8 bases, leaving 9 bases not matched to a gene. The CDR3 length is 15 residues.

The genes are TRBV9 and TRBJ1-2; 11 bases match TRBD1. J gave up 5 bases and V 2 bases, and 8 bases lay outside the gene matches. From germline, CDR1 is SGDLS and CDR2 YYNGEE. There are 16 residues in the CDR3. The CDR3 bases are TGTGCCAGCAGCGTCAACCGGGACAGGGGGTGGTATGGCTACACCTTC. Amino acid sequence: CASSVNRDRGWYGYTF.

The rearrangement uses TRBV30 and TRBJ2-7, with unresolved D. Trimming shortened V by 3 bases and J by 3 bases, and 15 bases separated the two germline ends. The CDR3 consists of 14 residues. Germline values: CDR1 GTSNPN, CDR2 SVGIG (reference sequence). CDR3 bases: TGTGCCTGGAGAGCCCGGATGAGAGGCTACGAGCAGTACTTC. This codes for CAWRARMRGYEQYF.

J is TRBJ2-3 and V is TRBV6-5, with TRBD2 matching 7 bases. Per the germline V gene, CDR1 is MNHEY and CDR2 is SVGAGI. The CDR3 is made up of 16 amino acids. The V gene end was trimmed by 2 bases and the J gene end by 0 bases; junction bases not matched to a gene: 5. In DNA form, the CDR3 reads TGTGCCAGCAGTTACGGGCTAGCGGCTAGCACAGATACGCAGTATTTT. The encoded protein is CASSYGLAASTDTQYF.

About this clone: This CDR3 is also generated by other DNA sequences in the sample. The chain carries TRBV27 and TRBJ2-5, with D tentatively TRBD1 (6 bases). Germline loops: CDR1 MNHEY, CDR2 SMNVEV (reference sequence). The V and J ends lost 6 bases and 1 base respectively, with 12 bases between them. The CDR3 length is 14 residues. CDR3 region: CASRPGQSQETQYF. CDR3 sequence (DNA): TGTGCCAGCAGGCCCGGACAGTCCCAAGAGACCCAGTACTTC.

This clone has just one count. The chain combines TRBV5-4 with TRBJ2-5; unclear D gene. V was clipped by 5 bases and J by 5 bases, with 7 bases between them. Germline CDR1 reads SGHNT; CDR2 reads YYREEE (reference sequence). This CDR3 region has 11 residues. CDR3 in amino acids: CASRVEETQYF. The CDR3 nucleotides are TGTGCCAGCAGAGTTGAGGAGACCCAGTACTTC.

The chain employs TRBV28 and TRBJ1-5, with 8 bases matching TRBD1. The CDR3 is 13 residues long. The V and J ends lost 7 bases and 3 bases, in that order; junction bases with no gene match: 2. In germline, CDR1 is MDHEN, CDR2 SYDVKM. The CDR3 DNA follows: TGTGCCAGCAAGGGACAGGCCAATCAGCCCCAGCATTTT. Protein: CASKGQANQPQHF.

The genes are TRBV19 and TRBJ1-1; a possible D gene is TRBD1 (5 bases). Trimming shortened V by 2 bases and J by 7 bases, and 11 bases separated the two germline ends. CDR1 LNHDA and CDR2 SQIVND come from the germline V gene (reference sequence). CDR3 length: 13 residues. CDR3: CASSISGGVEAFF. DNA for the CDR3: TGTGCCAGTAGTATATCCGGGGGGGTTGAAGCTTTCTTT.

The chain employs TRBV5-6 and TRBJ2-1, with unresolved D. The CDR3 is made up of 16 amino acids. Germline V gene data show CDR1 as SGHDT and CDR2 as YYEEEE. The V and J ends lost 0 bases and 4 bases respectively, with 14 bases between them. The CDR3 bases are TGTGCCAGCAGCTTGGGGGTAGGAGTAGGTTACAATGAGCAGTTCTTC. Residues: CASSLGVGVGYNEQFF. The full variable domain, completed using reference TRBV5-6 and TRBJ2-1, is DAGVTQSPTHLIKTRGQQVTLRCSPKSGHDTVSWYQQALGQGPQFIFQYYEEEERQRGNFPDRFSGHQFPNYSSELNVNALLLGDSALYLCASSLGVGVGYNEQFFGPGTRLTVL.

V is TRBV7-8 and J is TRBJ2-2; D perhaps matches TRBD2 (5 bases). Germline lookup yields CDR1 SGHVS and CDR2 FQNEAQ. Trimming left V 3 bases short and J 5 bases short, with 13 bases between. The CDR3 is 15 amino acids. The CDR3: CASSFLSSLTGELFF. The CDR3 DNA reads TGTGCCAGCAGCTTTTTGTCTAGCCTTACCGGGGAGCTGTTTTTT.

The CDR3 DNA reads TGTGCCAGCAGCCCTACCCCTCAGGGGAGCACTGAAGCTTTCTTT. Translating gives CASSPTPQGSTEAFF. The genes are TRBV7-8 and TRBJ1-1, with a possible D match to TRBD1 (6 bases). CDR1 is SGHVS, CDR2 FQNEAQ, per germline. The CDR3 has 15 residues. Trimming took off 5 bases at V and 4 bases at J, with 17 bases between the two ends.

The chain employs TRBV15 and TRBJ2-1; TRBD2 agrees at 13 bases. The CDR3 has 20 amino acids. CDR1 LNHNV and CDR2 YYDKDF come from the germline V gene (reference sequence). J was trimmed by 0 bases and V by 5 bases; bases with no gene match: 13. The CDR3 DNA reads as TGTGCCACCAGCGGGGCCCCGGGACTAGCGGGGAAGAGCTCCTACAATGAGCAGTTCTTC. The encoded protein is CATSGAPGLAGKSSYNEQFF.

The CDR3 bases are TGCGCCAGCAGCCGCTCAGCAGAAGGGACAGTCTATTCACCCCTCCACTTT. Amino acids: CASSRSAEGTVYSPLHF. This chain joins TRBV4-3 and TRBJ1-6; TRBD1 matches at 7 bases. Trimming at V came to 4 bases and at J to 8 bases, leaving 14 bases not matched to a gene. Germline CDR1 and CDR2: LGHNA and YSLEER. The CDR3 sequence is 17 residues long.

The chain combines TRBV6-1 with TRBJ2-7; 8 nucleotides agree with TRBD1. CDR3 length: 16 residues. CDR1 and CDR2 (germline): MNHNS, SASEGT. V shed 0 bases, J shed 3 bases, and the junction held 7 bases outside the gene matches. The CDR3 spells CASSEAGLTGDYEQYF. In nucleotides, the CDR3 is TGTGCCAGCAGTGAAGCGGGACTGACAGGGGACTACGAGCAGTACTTC.

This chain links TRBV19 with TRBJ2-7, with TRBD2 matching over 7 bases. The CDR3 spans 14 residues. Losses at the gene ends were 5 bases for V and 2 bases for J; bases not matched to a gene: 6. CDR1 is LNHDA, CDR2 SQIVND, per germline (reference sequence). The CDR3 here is CASSGASGPYEQYF. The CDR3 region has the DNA TGTGCCAGTAGTGGGGCTAGCGGACCCTACGAGCAGTACTTC.

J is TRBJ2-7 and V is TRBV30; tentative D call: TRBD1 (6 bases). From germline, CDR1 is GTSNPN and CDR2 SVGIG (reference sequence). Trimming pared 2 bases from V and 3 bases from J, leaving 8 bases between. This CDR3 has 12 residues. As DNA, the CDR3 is TGTGCCTGGAGTCGGACAGTCTACGAGCAGTACTTC. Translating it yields CAWSRTVYEQYF.

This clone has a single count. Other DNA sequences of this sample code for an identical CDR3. The CDR3 here is CSAPTGNIQYF. The CDR3, as DNA: TGCAGTGCCCCCACAGGGAACATTCAGTACTTC. The chain carries TRBV20-1 and TRBJ2-4; maybe TRBD1 (6 bases). Trimming pared 6 bases from V and 7 bases from J, leaving 10 bases between. The CDR3 loop spans 11 amino acids. Germline CDR1 and CDR2: DFQATT and SNEGSKA (reference sequence).

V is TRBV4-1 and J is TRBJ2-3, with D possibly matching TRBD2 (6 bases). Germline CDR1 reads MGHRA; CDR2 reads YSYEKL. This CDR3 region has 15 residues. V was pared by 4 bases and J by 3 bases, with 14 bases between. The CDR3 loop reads CASSPRDWRTDTQYF. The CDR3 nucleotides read TGCGCCAGCAGCCCCCGGGACTGGAGGACAGATACGCAGTATTTT.

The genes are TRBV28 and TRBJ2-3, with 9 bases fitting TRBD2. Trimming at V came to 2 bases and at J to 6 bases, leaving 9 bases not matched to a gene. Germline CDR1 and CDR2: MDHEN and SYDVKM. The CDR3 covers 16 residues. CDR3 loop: CASSLGLRGGPDTQYF. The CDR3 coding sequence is TGTGCCAGCAGTTTAGGTTTGCGGGGGGGTCCGGATACGCAGTATTTT.

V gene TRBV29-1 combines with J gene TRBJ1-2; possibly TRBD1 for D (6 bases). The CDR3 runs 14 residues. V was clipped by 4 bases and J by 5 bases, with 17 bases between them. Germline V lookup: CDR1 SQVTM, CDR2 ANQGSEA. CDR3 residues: CSVVPAGVGYGYTF. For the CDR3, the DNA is TGCAGCGTTGTTCCCGCAGGGGTGGGTTATGGCTACACCTTC.

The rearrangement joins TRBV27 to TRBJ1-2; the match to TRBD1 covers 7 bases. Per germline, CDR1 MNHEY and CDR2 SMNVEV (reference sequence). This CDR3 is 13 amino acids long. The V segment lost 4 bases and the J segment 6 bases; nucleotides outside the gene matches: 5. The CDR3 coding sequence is TGTGCCAGCAGTTCGTCAGGGGGGAATGGCTACACCTTC. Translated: CASSSSGGNGYTF.

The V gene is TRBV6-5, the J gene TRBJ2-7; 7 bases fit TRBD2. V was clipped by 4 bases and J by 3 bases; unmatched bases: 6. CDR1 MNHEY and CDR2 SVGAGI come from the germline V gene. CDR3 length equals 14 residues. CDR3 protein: CASSSSGTIYEQYF. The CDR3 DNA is TGTGCCAGCAGTTCGAGTGGGACTATCTACGAGCAGTACTTC.

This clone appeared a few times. CDR3 bases: TGCAGCGTTGAAGCTAGCGGGAGCCACGAGCAGTACTTC. It codes for CSVEASGSHEQYF. This chain connects TRBV29-1 to TRBJ2-7; 10 bases align to TRBD2. The germline CDR1 and CDR2 sequences are SQVTM and ANQGSEA. This CDR3 is 13 amino acids long. The junction had 2 bases not matched to a gene; V was cut back by 1 base and J by 5 bases.